The 26 T cell receptor beta chains listed next were all sequenced from one sample in a study of shared clonotypes between healthy human individuals. This table comes from immunoSEQ multiplex PCR, and its TCRdb copy is limited to in-frame clones, with some not included. The table includes about 1 million clones, approximately 72% detected once. The material sequenced was memory CD4+ T cells sorted from blood. Subset meaning: CD45RA-negative fraction. The receptors come from a man aged 18 to 30 in good health.

Turning to this clone: The sample carries other DNA sequences with the same CDR3. This chain uses TRBV28 with TRBJ1-2, with D unclear. In germline, CDR1 is MDHEN, CDR2 SYDVKM. There are 13 residues in the CDR3. V lost 3 bases, J lost 2 bases, and 7 bases lay in between. The CDR3 bases are TGTGCCAGCAGTTTCGGAGGAAACTATGGCTACACCTTC. This codes for CASSFGGNYGYTF.

V and J are TRBV10-3 and TRBJ1-4, with no clear D. This CDR3 has 12 residues. Germline CDR1 and CDR2: ENHRY and SYGVKD. Trimming stripped 1 base from V and 13 bases from J, with 10 bases between. DNA for the CDR3: TGTGCCATCAGTGAGTTTCCGGGCGGACTGTTTTTT. Encoded protein: CAISEFPGGLFF.

Notes on this clone: Distinct nucleotide sequences in the sample also encode this CDR3. The chain couples TRBV18 to TRBJ1-1; no clear D gene. The V end lost 3 bases, the J end lost 4 bases, and 9 bases lay between the germline ends. Germline V lookup: CDR1 KGHSH, CDR2 LQKENI. CDR3 size: 13 residues. The CDR3 reads CASSPDRGTEAFF. CDR3 in DNA: TGTGCCAGCTCACCTGACCGTGGCACTGAAGCTTTCTTT.

As regards this clone: Other nucleotide sequences from this sample produce the same CDR3. The chain carries TRBV2 and TRBJ1-3; 7 bases map to TRBD1. Germline assignment: CDR1 SNHLY and CDR2 FYNNEI. J lost 2 bases, V lost 6 bases, and 4 bases had no gene match. The CDR3 extends over 14 amino acids. The chain's CDR3 is CASRQGVTGNTIYF. The CDR3 DNA reads as TGTGCCAGCAGGCAGGGGGTTACTGGAAACACCATATATTTT. Drawing the rest from reference TRBV2 and TRBJ1-3, the complete variable domain is EPEVTQTPSHQVTQMGQEVILRCVPISNHLYFYWYRQILGQKVEFLVSFYNNEISEKSEIFDDQFSVERPDGSNFTLKIRSTKLEDSAMYFCASRQGVTGNTIYFGEGSWLTVV.

The genes are TRBV7-2 and TRBJ2-5, with D perhaps given as TRBD1 or TRBD2 (5 bases each). Germline loops: CDR1 SGHTA, CDR2 FQGNSA. Deletions cut 1 base from V and 2 bases from J, with 11 bases between. The CDR3 extends over 15 amino acids. In nucleotides, the CDR3 is TGTGCCAGCAGCTTAGATGGGACCACACAAGAGACCCAGTACTTC. It is translated as CASSLDGTTQETQYF.

This clone was detected a few times. Different DNA sequences within this sample yield the same CDR3. The J gene is TRBJ1-1, the V gene TRBV5-1; D is undetermined. Germline CDR1 SGHRS, CDR2 YFSETQ. The CDR3 has 14 residues. Trimming removed 0 bases at V and 1 base at J, with 7 bases between. The CDR3 DNA follows: TGCGCCAGCAGCTTGGCCGGTCAGAACACTGAAGCTTTCTTT. Amino acids: CASSLAGQNTEAFF.

This clone was seen only once. The chain employs TRBV5-6 and TRBJ2-7, with 8 bases matching TRBD2. V gave up 1 base and J gave up 7 bases; unmatched junction bases: 7. CDR1 is SGHDT and CDR2 is YYEEEE in the germline V gene. The CDR3 is 14 amino acids. This CDR3 reads CASSLRLAGREQYF. The CDR3, as DNA: TGTGCCAGCAGCTTGAGGCTAGCGGGTAGAGAGCAGTACTTC.

The chain is built from TRBV7-3 and TRBJ2-7; no reliable D call. The CDR3 is made up of 12 amino acids. Germline V gene lookup returns CDR1 SGHTA and CDR2 FQGTGA. Between the trimmed V and J ends, which lost 5 bases and 7 bases, there was a span of 12 bases. The CDR3 reads CASSVKSWEQYF. DNA of the CDR3: TGTGCCAGCAGCGTAAAGTCTTGGGAGCAGTACTTC.

CDR3 residues: CASSSGVRQNNEKLFF. The CDR3 DNA reads TGTGCCAGTAGTAGCGGAGTCAGGCAGAATAATGAAAAACTGTTTTTT. The chain couples TRBV19 to TRBJ1-4; D remains ambiguous. Germline V gives CDR1 LNHDA, CDR2 SQIVND (reference sequence). The CDR3 is 16 residues long. V lost 4 bases and J lost 4, with 16 bases in between.

This clone was detected a few times. The chain is built from TRBV7-9 and TRBJ1-4, with D uncertain. This CDR3 contains 18 residues. Germline values: CDR1 SEHNR, CDR2 FQNEAQ (reference sequence). V was trimmed by 6 bases and J by 0 bases, leaving 20 bases between them. CDR3 amino acids: CASSLLTPTAATNEKLFF. CDR3 sequence (DNA): TGTGCCAGCAGTTTATTGACCCCCACAGCCGCAACTAATGAAAAACTGTTTTTT. The full variable domain, its missing parts supplied by reference TRBV7-9 and TRBJ1-4, is DTGVSQNPRHKITKRGQNVTFRCDPISEHNRLYWYRQTLGQGPEFLTYFQNEAQLEKSRLLSDRFSAERPKGSFSTLEIQRTEQGDSAMYLCASSLLTPTAATNEKLFFGSGTQLSVL.

The chain carries TRBV7-2 and TRBJ2-7; 9 nucleotides match TRBD2. V dropped 5 bases and J dropped 5; count of bases not matched to a gene: 7. This CDR3 has 14 amino acids. The germline CDR1 and CDR2 sequences are SGHTA and FQGNSA. CDR3 sequence (DNA): TGTGCCAGCAGCCTTAGCGGGAGTATCCACGAGCAGTACTTC. It codes for CASSLSGSIHEQYF.

The rearrangement uses TRBV5-4 and TRBJ2-7; TRBD1 aligns across 10 bases. There are 15 residues in the CDR3. Germline V lookup: CDR1 SGHNT, CDR2 YYREEE (reference sequence). Unmatched junction bases numbered 6, after V lost 4 bases and J lost 2 bases. The CDR3 spells CASSLRGQGTYEQYF. For the CDR3, the DNA is TGTGCCAGCAGCCTGAGGGGACAGGGGACCTACGAGCAGTACTTC.

The V and J genes are TRBV6-7 and TRBJ2-7, with D perhaps matching TRBD1 (6 bases). TRBV6-7 falls under the ORF class, with uncertain function. The CDR3 spans 16 residues. The V gene lost 4 bases and the J gene lost 2 bases, with 18 bases spanning the gap. CDR3 region: CASSSGTLLIPYEQYF. DNA for the CDR3: TGTGCCAGCAGTTCCGGGACATTGTTAATTCCCTACGAGCAGTACTTC.

This sequence joins TRBV5-1 and TRBJ2-5; 8 nucleotides line up with TRBD2. V was pared by 0 bases and J by 5 bases, with 6 bases of the junction left unmatched. The CDR3 is made up of 15 amino acids. Per germline, CDR1 SGHRS and CDR2 YFSETQ. The CDR3: CASSLAGGQHETQYF. DNA of the CDR3: TGCGCCAGCAGCTTGGCGGGGGGGCAGCATGAGACCCAGTACTTC.

Worth noting for this clone: The same CDR3 is also encoded by other DNA sequences in this sample. In nucleotides, the CDR3 is TGTGCCATCAGTGACGCGGGATCCACAGATACGCAGTATTTT. It is translated as CAISDAGSTDTQYF. The rearrangement links TRBV10-3 to TRBJ2-3, with a tentative D call TRBD2 (6 bases). The ends were cut back, 3 bases at V and 2 bases at J, with 9 bases in the middle. CDR1 is ENHRY and CDR2 is SYGVKD in the germline V gene. The CDR3 covers 14 residues.

The chain employs TRBV19 and TRBJ1-1; D gene ambiguous. CDR1 and CDR2 from the germline V gene are LNHDA and SQIVND (reference sequence). Trimming shortened V by 4 bases and J by 1 base, and 10 bases separated the two germline ends. The CDR3 is made up of 14 amino acids. The CDR3 DNA reads as TGTGCCAGTAGTAGAAGACAAGGGAACACTGAAGCTTTCTTT. Protein: CASSRRQGNTEAFF. Based on the CDR3 plus reference TRBV19 and TRBJ1-1, the full variable domain is DGGITQSPKYLFRKEGQNVTLSCEQNLNHDAMYWYRQDPGQGLRLIYYSQIVNDFQKGDIAEGYSVSREKKESFPLTVTSAQKNPTAFYLCASSRRQGNTEAFFGQGTRLTVV.

The chain employs TRBV19 and TRBJ2-1, with 7 bases lining up with TRBD1. CDR1 LNHDA and CDR2 SQIVND come from the germline V gene (reference sequence). The CDR3 runs 16 residues. Trimming cost V 3 bases and J 4 bases; bases outside gene matches: 9. The chain's CDR3 is CASSIYQGVLYNEQFF. The CDR3, as DNA: TGTGCCAGTAGTATTTACCAGGGGGTTTTATACAATGAGCAGTTCTTC.

The CDR3 nucleotides are TGTGCCAGCTCACGCGGCGGAGGGACCTACGAGCAGTACTTC. Protein product: CASSRGGGTYEQYF. This chain joins TRBV18 and TRBJ2-7; a possible D gene is TRBD2 (6 bases). The germline V and J ends were trimmed by 4 bases and 2 bases, with 12 bases remaining between them. The CDR3 has 14 residues. Germline CDR1 KGHSH, CDR2 LQKENI. The full variable domain, its missing parts supplied by reference TRBV18 and TRBJ2-7, is NAGVMQNPRHLVRRRGQEARLRCSPMKGHSHVYWYRQLPEEGLKFMVYLQKENIIDESGMPKERFSAEFPKEGPSILRIQQVVRGDSAAYFCASSRGGGTYEQYFGPGTRLTVT.

The genes are TRBV27 and TRBJ2-7; TRBD1 matches 8 bases. The J segment lost 4 bases and the V segment lost 0 bases, leaving 8 bases of the junction unmatched. The CDR3 runs to 16 residues. The germline CDR1 and CDR2 sequences are MNHEY and SMNVEV (reference sequence). CDR3: CASSLSTQGARYEQYF. The CDR3 bases are TGTGCCAGCAGTTTATCGACCCAGGGGGCGAGGTACGAGCAGTACTTC.

The V and J genes are TRBV6-5 and TRBJ1-2, with no clear D. The CDR3 has 16 amino acids. The germline V and J ends were trimmed by 2 bases and 4 bases, with 17 bases remaining between them. Germline loops: CDR1 MNHEY, CDR2 SVGAGI. The CDR3 DNA reads TGTGCCAGCAGTTACGATACGGGCAGCTCCTTCTATGGCTACACCTTC. Translation: CASSYDTGSSFYGYTF.

V is TRBV27 and J is TRBJ2-7, with D perhaps assigned TRBD1 or TRBD2 (5 bases each). The CDR3 spans 14 residues. V lost 2 bases and J lost 0, with 8 bases in between. Germline loops: CDR1 MNHEY, CDR2 SMNVEV (reference sequence). The CDR3 is CASSLRGVSYEQYF. The CDR3 region has the DNA TGTGCCAGCAGTTTACGAGGGGTCTCCTACGAGCAGTACTTC.

The chain is built from TRBV5-1 and TRBJ2-6; D might be TRBD2 (6 bases). The CDR3 is 14 amino acids. The V gene's germline CDR1 is SGHRS and CDR2 YFSETQ. The V and J ends lost 7 bases and 4 bases respectively, with 12 bases between them. In DNA form, the CDR3 reads TGCGCCAGCGCACGGGGGACGGGGGCCAACGTCCTGACTTTC. Protein: CASARGTGANVLTF.

This clone occurred a few times. Within the sample, other DNA sequences also encode this same CDR3. The rearrangement links TRBV5-1 to TRBJ2-3; tentatively, D is TRBD1 (6 bases). V shed 3 bases and J shed 0 bases, with 14 bases lying between them. Germline CDR1 and CDR2: SGHRS and YFSETQ. The length of the CDR3 is 16 residues. In DNA form, the CDR3 reads TGCGCCAGCAGCTCGGGGACACAAACTAGCACAGATACGCAGTATTTT. It is translated as CASSSGTQTSTDTQYF.

This chain connects TRBV19 to TRBJ1-1; D gene ambiguous. The V and J ends lost 4 bases and 0 bases respectively, with 9 bases between them. From germline, CDR1 is LNHDA and CDR2 SQIVND (reference sequence). CDR3 length equals 14 residues. DNA for the CDR3: TGTGCCAGTAGTAAAGCGTGGGTGAACACTGAAGCTTTCTTT. This gives the protein CASSKAWVNTEAFF.

This clone was counted ten times or more. The J gene is TRBJ2-2, the V gene TRBV28; maybe TRBD1 (5 bases). With 5 bases removed from V and 2 bases from J, the gap between germline ends came to 9 bases. Germline V CDR1 and CDR2: MDHEN, SYDVKM. The CDR3 consists of 14 residues. The CDR3 sequence: CASSQQDNTGELFF. For the CDR3, the DNA is TGTGCCAGCAGTCAACAGGATAACACCGGGGAGCTGTTTTTT.

This clone was seen more than once but under ten times. The V gene is TRBV7-9, the J gene TRBJ2-3; 8 nucleotides match TRBD2. This CDR3 spans 15 amino acids. Germline CDR1 SEHNR, CDR2 FQNEAQ (reference sequence). V shed 5 bases, J shed 2 bases, and the junction held 6 bases outside the gene matches. The CDR3 nucleotides are TGTGCCAGCAGCCGCGGGGGGCAGGTCACAGATACGCAGTATTTT. Its protein is CASSRGGQVTDTQYF.